Below are 8 T cell receptor beta chains sequenced from a single sample in a study of blood T cell repertoires in COVID-19. Method: immunoSEQ multiplex PCR; TCRdb's copy keeps in-frame clones and lacks some. The table lists 150,000 to 200,000 clones, approximately 88% of them singletons, with over 5% in the top ten. Sample: PBMCs or T cells enriched from blood (not recorded which). Receptor source: a man aged 70-80 years who had been exposed to COVID-19.

The V call is TRBV19, the J call TRBJ1-1; D is possibly TRBD1 (5 bases). Germline V gene sequence: CDR1 LNHDA, CDR2 SQIVND (reference sequence). The CDR3 has 16 amino acids. Trimming shortened V by 8 bases and J by 2 bases, and 21 bases separated the two germline ends. The CDR3 loop is CASLGTGAASNTEAFF. The CDR3 DNA reads TGTGCCAGTCTTGGTACTGGGGCCGCATCCAACACTGAAGCTTTCTTT.

In its sample, this clone was seen a few times. This chain connects TRBV20-1 to TRBJ2-7; D is undetermined. Germline V lookup: CDR1 DFQATT, CDR2 SNEGSKA (reference sequence). This CDR3 region has 15 residues. Trimming took off 3 bases at V and 3 bases at J, with 18 bases between the two ends. The CDR3 spells CSASPVQREYYEQYF. In DNA, the CDR3 is TGCAGTGCTAGTCCGGTGCAGCGTGAATACTACGAGCAGTACTTC.

The chain is built from TRBV11-2 and TRBJ2-7; perhaps TRBD2 as D (5 bases). V lost 0 bases and J lost 2, with 11 bases in between. The CDR3 has 15 amino acids. Germline V gives CDR1 SGHAT, CDR2 FQNNGV. In nucleotides, the CDR3 is TGTGCCAGCAGCTTAGATTCCTGGGAGACCTACGAGCAGTACTTC. Its translation is CASSLDSWETYEQYF.

The chain carries TRBV30 and TRBJ1-4, with 7 positions matching TRBD1. The CDR3 runs to 13 residues. Germline CDR1 reads GTSNPN; CDR2 reads SVGIG (reference sequence). J lost 6 bases, V lost 5 bases, and 6 bases had no gene match. The CDR3 protein is CAWETGLHEKLFF. The DNA for the CDR3 is TGTGCCTGGGAGACAGGGCTACATGAAAAACTGTTTTTT.

This clone was recorded once. The chain joins TRBV4-2 to TRBJ2-1; weak D call: TRBD2 (5 bases). Trimming stripped 2 bases from V and 6 bases from J, with 8 bases between. Looked up from germline, CDR1 is LGHNA and CDR2 is YNFKEQ. The CDR3 covers 13 residues. CDR3 residues: CASSQTSGNEQFF. The CDR3 DNA is TGTGCCAGCAGCCAAACAAGCGGCAATGAGCAGTTCTTC.

CDR3 nucleotide sequence: TGTGCCAGCAGTCTTTCCGGGACAGCTAGCAATCAGCCCCAGCATTTT. This gives the protein CASSLSGTASNQPQHF. The chain uses TRBV3-1 (or the pseudogene TRBV3-2) and TRBJ1-5, with 7 nucleotides matching TRBD1. The germline CDR1 and CDR2 sequences are LGHDT and YNNKEL (reference sequence). V dropped 6 bases and J dropped 0; count of bases not matched to a gene: 8. This CDR3 has 16 amino acids.

This clone was seen only once. V gene TRBV11-3 combines with J gene TRBJ2-1, with TRBD1 matching over 8 bases. The trim removed 5 bases at V and 4 bases at J, leaving 4 bases unmatched. The CDR3 spans 14 residues. The germline CDR1 and CDR2 sequences are SGHNT and YENEEA. CDR3 region: CASSPRTGYNEQFF. DNA for the CDR3: TGTGCCAGCAGCCCCCGGACAGGGTACAATGAGCAGTTCTTC.

The V and J genes are TRBV10-3 and TRBJ1-5, with a tentative D call TRBD1 (5 bases). This CDR3 region has 15 residues. Germline V gene sequence: CDR1 ENHRY, CDR2 SYGVKD. Trimming took off 0 bases at V and 3 bases at J, with 9 bases between the two ends. CDR3 coding DNA: TGTGCCATCAGTGAGTCGAGACAGCCCAATCAGCCCCAGCATTTT. Amino acids: CAISESRQPNQPQHF.